This T cell receptor (beta chain) originates from a study of cytomegalovirus exposure and HLA in healthy donors. On this clone: Its antigen remains unidentified.

The donors were members of the validation cohort, which comprised 90 to 150 subjects and was separate from the first cohort of 600 to 850 subjects. Germline trimming cut 1 base from V and 0 bases from J; bases unmatched to any gene: 4. The length of the CDR3 is 16 residues. Per the germline V gene, CDR1 is MGHRA and CDR2 is YSYEKL. Points from the study as a whole: There were some public TCRs occurring in many donors, but most TCR sequences were rare.

The assay was immunoSEQ multiplex PCR, and TCRdb's table has in-frame clones only and misses some. The sample includes 150,000 to 200,000 clones, over 85% seen only once; the top ten take around 10%. The TCR was taken from a woman aged 18-29 years in good health and CMV-seropositive. The chain couples TRBV4-1 to TRBJ2-7, with 9 nucleotides matching TRBD2. Sequenced: PBMCs. CDR3: CASSQARTSVSYEQYF. In nucleotides, the CDR3 is TGCGCCAGCAGCCAAGCCCGGACTAGCGTCTCCTACGAGCAGTACTTC.